The present T cell receptor beta chain was sequenced within a study of human T cells and chemical hapten exposure (dated by TCRdb to about 2021). Background for the entire study: For sensitization, 2% DPC in acetone was applied to an approximately 2 cm by approximately 2 cm area of upper inner arm skin. The patient cohort, mostly female, included alopecia areata with under or over 50% scalp involvement, alopecia totalis and alopecia universalis. Patch testing on the upper back used Finn chambers containing 0.01% DPC, with scoring done after 6 days according to International Contact Dermatitis Research Group standards. Twenty-nine alopecia patients provided blood for TCR sequencing at one to four time points (pre-sensitization, 2, 6 and 24 weeks). Peripheral blood TCR repertoire changes were tracked in vivo in alopecia patients during primary and secondary sensitization to the hapten diphenylcyclopropenone (DPC). Throughout the study period of about 25 weeks, patients also received therapeutic DPC doses to the scalp every week. Libraries were combined into a pool for sequencing, and differences in TCR yield between samples came mainly from small differences in library volumes within the pool. Patient blood was sampled pre-sensitization (week 0) and at 2, 6 and about 24 weeks after DPC sensitization.

Per the publication, the time point label means: patch test 2, 6 weeks after DPC sensitization. The treatment or condition tag for this specimen amounts to: therapeutic diphenylcyclopropenone sensitization with weekly scalp DPC. At each patch-test visit, blood was drawn before the patch test was applied. To be eligible, patients had to be aged 18 to 70, diagnosed with alopecia and judged suitable for DPC therapy, while pregnant patients were excluded. Total RNA was extracted from unfractionated whole blood collected in Tempus Blood RNA tubes. The CDR3 goes from the cysteine to the phenylalanine over 12 residues. The CDR3 DNA has 36 bases and is translated from base 1. Trimming costs V 6 bases and J 6 bases, and their ends lie 10 bases apart. Looking up the germline V gene (reference sequence) yields CDR1 MNHNY and CDR2 SVGAGI. About this clonotype: This receptor's antigen is unknown. Base quality data are lacking; no much larger clone is found one base away.

The library relied on RACE. The listed sequencing device is NextSeq 500. Library preparation attached unique molecular identifiers to individual cDNA molecules for quantitative, reproducible TCR counting. Each blood RNA sample was used to sequence both TCR alpha and TCR beta chains. Under the source paper's analysis protocol: A median of about 89,000 TCRs per sample was observed, with a range of roughly 20,000 to 700,000. V, J and CDR3 annotation of the TCR reads was carried out using the Decombinator software suite. For PS versus PT1 abundance plots, all samples were subsampled to the same number of TCRs (28,000). Expanded TCRs were defined as absent before sensitization and observed at least eight times at the 2-week time point. In TCRdb, the public reads were trimmed at Q25 with fastp and aligned with MiXCR, with productive beta chains retained. Every distinct CDR3 protein forms one entry, paired with its most common genes and DNA. It is TCRdb's table, rather than the study itself, that gives the V and J calls and clone size. The sample table lists over 100,000 distinct CDR3 sequences, roughly 10% of them with a count of one. Together, the top ten hold 2.5% to 3.5% of the sample.

General conclusions and limits of the study: A positive correlation was found between the number of PT1 expanded TCRs and patch test score, with significance reached at thresholds 8, 16 and 32 but not 4. All patients had alopecia, a presumed autoimmune disease, so their immune response might differ from that of healthy individuals. DPC sensitization did not change how many TCRs were above 1 in 1000 frequency, and no evidence was found of alterations in global repertoire structure. Repeated subsampling changed both the strength of the expansion versus patch-test correlation and the threshold at which the correlation became significant. Expanded TCRs formed significantly more large CDR3 similarity clusters than pre-sensitization or healthy control sets, consistent with antigen-driven responses.

Here the sequenced sample was whole blood, taken in connection with sensitization to the hapten diphenylcyclopropenone (DPC). The V gene is TRBV6-6 and the J gene is TRBJ2-3; too little of a D gene remains to name it. The sequence derives from a woman aged 40-49 years with alopecia areata. Some clones in this sample may be carry-over from other donors' samples. The DNA sequence is given as TGTGCCAGCAGGACCGGCGCGGATACGCAGTATTTT. Translated, it gives CASRTGADTQYF.